The clone carrying this T cell receptor beta chain was seen just once. Its antigen is unidentified. Using RNA transcripts, the TCR beta CDR3 regions were amplified. Second-round multiplex PCR came after first-round RT-PCR with HTBI primers. TCRdb recomputed calls from the multiplex PCR reads with MiXCR, one row per CDR3 protein. The sample lists 600,000 to 650,000 distinct CDR3 sequences, 22% occurring once. This specimen belongs to a study of Graves' ophthalmopathy and Graves' hyperthyroidism. V was trimmed by 2 bases and J by 3 bases, leaving 8 bases between them. Germline V gene data show CDR1 as SGHRS and CDR2 as YFSETQ. The CDR3 contains 13 residues. Clinicians diagnosed using symptoms, serum thyroxine, TRAb, thyroid ultrasound and orbital computed tomography. Study-level findings and limits: Discrimination between ophthalmopathy and stable hyperthyroidism by a 13-signature model showed about 86% sensitivity and 70% to 82% specificity. The model achieved over 60% sensitivity and around 72% specificity for ophthalmopathy progression.

The receptor comes from a woman between 18 and 29 years old with stable Graves' hyperthyroidism. Some clones in this sample may be carry-over from other donors' samples. The sequencing sample was made of peripheral blood. The rearrangement joins TRBV5-1 to TRBJ2-5, with D unresolved. The CDR3 nucleotides are TGCGCCAGCAGCTTTTTAGGAAAAGAGACCCAGTACTTC. It codes for CASSFLGKETQYF.